The rows below give T cell receptor beta chains drawn from one sample of a study of tumor and adjacent non-tumor tissue in lung cancer. Each CDR3 protein gets one entry after TCRdb re-called the multiplex PCR reads with MiXCR. The sample contains some 84,000 distinct CDR3 sequences, more than 60% of which appear only once. Sequencing was done on a sample of lung tumor tissue. These receptor sequences come from a man between 65 and 79 years old with non-small cell lung cancer. The CDR3 runs from the conserved cysteine through the conserved F or W. The order of the fields is V gene, D gene, CDR3 length, clone size, J gene, CDR3 DNA, CDR3 protein. A D gene is named only where the DNA matches it firmly. A row's size may be missing; if present it is once, few, many or a size class.

v_call: TRBV11-3; d_call: NA; cdr3_length: 13; clone_size: NA; j_call: TRBJ1-2; cdr3_nt: TGTACCAGCAGCTTAAGGGCTAACTATGTCCACACCTTC; cdr3_aa: CTSSLRANYVHTF
v_call: TRBV6-6; d_call: NA; cdr3_length: 12; clone_size: many; j_call: TRBJ1-5; cdr3_nt: TGTGCCGAAGGCCAGGGGACTCAGCCCCAGCATTTT; cdr3_aa: CAEGQGTQPQHF
v_call: TRBV5-1; d_call: TRBD1; cdr3_length: 13; clone_size: NA; j_call: TRBJ2-7; cdr3_nt: TGCGCCAGTAGCTTGGGAACAGGGGTCGTGCAGTACTTC; cdr3_aa: CASSLGTGVVQYF
v_call: TRBV30; d_call: NA; cdr3_length: 13; clone_size: NA; j_call: TRBJ1-1; cdr3_nt: TGTGCCTGGAGTGTACAGATAGACACTGAAGCTTTCTTT; cdr3_aa: CAWSVQIDTEAFF
v_call: TRBV28; d_call: NA; cdr3_length: 14; clone_size: NA; j_call: TRBJ1-2; cdr3_nt: TGTGCCATCAGTCCTCGGGGGTCCGCCCCCGGCTACACCTTC; cdr3_aa: CAISPRGSAPGYTF
v_call: TRBV11-1; d_call: NA; cdr3_length: 14; clone_size: NA; j_call: TRBJ2-5; cdr3_nt: TGTGCCAGCACCCGGGGTGATCCAGAAGAGGTCCAGTACTTC; cdr3_aa: CASTRGDPEEVQYF
v_call: TRBV29-1; d_call: NA; cdr3_length: 13; clone_size: NA; j_call: TRBJ1-2; cdr3_nt: TGCAGCGTTGGCCGCCCATGGACCTATGGCTACACTTTC; cdr3_aa: CSVGRPWTYGYTF
v_call: TRBV14; d_call: NA; cdr3_length: 11; clone_size: NA; j_call: TRBJ2-3; cdr3_nt: TGTGCCAGCAGCCTCATAGATACGCAGTTTTTT; cdr3_aa: CASSLIDTQFF
v_call: TRBV29-1; d_call: NA; cdr3_length: 12; clone_size: NA; j_call: TRBJ2-5; cdr3_nt: TGCAGCGTTGGGTCCAGGGGGGCGACCCACTATTTC; cdr3_aa: CSVGSRGATHYF
v_call: TRBV28; d_call: NA; cdr3_length: 15; clone_size: NA; j_call: TRBJ2-5; cdr3_nt: TGTGCCAGCAGTTTAAAACAGGCACCCCAAGAGACCCAGTACTTC; cdr3_aa: CASSLKQAPQETQYF
v_call: TRBV6-1; d_call: NA; cdr3_length: 18; clone_size: NA; j_call: TRBJ2-6; cdr3_nt: TGTGCCAGCAGTGAAGGACAGGTACTGTCTGCTGGGGCCAAAGTCCCGACTTTC; cdr3_aa: CASSEGQVLSAGAKVPTF
v_call: TRBV28; d_call: NA; cdr3_length: 13; clone_size: once; j_call: TRBJ2-3; cdr3_nt: TGTGCCAGCAGCCGGCCACCTTATCAGCCCCAGTATTTT; cdr3_aa: CASSRPPYQPQYF